Described below is a single T cell receptor (beta chain) sequence and its context. In its sample, this clonotype was seen many times. What this receptor recognizes is not known. Base qualities are missing; no much larger clone stands one base away. This entry comes from a study of T-cell reconstitution after alpha-beta-depleted transplantation in children (dated by TCRdb to the mid-2010s). Broadly, across the study: The study quantitatively tracked T-cell immune reconstitution after TCRalphabeta/CD19-depleted allogeneic hematopoietic cell transplantation in children using TCR repertoire profiling. Points the paper makes about the study in general: The apparently early recovery of alphabetaT-cell counts about two months after transplant reportedly depended on only several hundred rapidly expanded clones that came from non-depleted graft cells. Over the following months the frequencies of hyperexpanded clones went down, and after one year T-cell counts and TCRbeta diversity were mostly credited to newly produced T cells. In some patients, the high TCRbeta diversity seen at day 60 was put down to recipient T cells and intrathymic progenitors that had survived conditioning.

Taken from the germline V gene, the CDR1 and CDR2 loops are MNHEY and SVGEGT. The CDR3 measures 18 amino acids from cysteine to phenylalanine. The entry retains the CDR3 DNA only, 54 bases that are in frame from base 1. Compared with germline, V lacks 6 bases and J lacks 7 bases; bases without a gene match: 14. Receptor libraries were prepared by PCR. The instrument was an Illumina HiSeq 2500. TCR library preparation used molecular barcoding, with unique molecular identifiers applied to normalize quantification of the TCRbeta repertoire. The public reads were reanalyzed by TCRdb: fastp trimming at Q25, MiXCR alignment, in-frame beta chains only. All rows with the same CDR3 protein become a single entry with the most common DNA and genes. The sample data list 55,000 to 85,000 distinct CDR3 sequences, and roughly 11% of these were observed just once. The ten largest clones represent roughly 13% of the sample.

Per the publication, the treatment or condition label means: allogeneic hematopoietic cell transplantation with graft depleted of TCRalphabeta T cells and CD19 B cells. TCRalphabeta/CD19-depleted allogeneic hematopoietic cell grafts were given to the transplant recipients, all of whom were children. The chain is encoded by TRBV6-2 or TRBV6-3 joined to TRBJ2-1; 14 nucleotides in the junction match TRBD2. This clonotype originated in a boy aged 10-17 years with acute myeloid leukemia, due to receive a stem cell transplant. The sequencing used PBMCs, collected before TCRalphabeta/CD19-depleted stem cell transplant. Here is the DNA: TGTGCCAGCAGCCTCCCCCCGGGACTAGCGGGAGTAGAGAATGAGCAGTTCTTC. It specifies CASSLPPGLAGVENEQFF.